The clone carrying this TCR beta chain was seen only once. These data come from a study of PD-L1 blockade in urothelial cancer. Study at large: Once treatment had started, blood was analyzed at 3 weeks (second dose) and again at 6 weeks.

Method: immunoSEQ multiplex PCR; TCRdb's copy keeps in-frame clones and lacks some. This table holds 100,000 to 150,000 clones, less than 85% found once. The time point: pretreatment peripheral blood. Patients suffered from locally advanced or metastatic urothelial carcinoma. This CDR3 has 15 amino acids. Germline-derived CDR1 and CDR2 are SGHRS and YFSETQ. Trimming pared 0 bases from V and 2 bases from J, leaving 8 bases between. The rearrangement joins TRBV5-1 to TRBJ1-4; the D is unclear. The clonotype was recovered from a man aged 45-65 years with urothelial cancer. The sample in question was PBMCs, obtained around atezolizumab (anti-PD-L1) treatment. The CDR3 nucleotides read TGCGCCAGCAGCTTGGGCAGGCCGACTAATGAAAAACTGTTTTTT. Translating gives CASSLGRPTNEKLFF.